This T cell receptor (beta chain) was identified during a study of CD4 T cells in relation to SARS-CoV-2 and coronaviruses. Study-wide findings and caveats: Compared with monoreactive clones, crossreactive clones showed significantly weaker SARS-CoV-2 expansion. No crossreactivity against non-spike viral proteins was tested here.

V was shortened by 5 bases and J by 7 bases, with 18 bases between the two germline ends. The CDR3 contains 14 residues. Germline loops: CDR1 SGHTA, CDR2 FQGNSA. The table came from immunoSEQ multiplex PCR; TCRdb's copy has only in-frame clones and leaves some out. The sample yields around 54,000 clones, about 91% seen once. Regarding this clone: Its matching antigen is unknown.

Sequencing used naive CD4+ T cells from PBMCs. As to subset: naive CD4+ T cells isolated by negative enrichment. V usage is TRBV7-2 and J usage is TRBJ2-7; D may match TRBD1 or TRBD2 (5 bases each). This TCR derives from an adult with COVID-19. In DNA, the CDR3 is TGTGCCAGCAGCCCGAGAGAGGGACCACGGGAGCAGTACTTC. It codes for CASSPREGPREQYF.